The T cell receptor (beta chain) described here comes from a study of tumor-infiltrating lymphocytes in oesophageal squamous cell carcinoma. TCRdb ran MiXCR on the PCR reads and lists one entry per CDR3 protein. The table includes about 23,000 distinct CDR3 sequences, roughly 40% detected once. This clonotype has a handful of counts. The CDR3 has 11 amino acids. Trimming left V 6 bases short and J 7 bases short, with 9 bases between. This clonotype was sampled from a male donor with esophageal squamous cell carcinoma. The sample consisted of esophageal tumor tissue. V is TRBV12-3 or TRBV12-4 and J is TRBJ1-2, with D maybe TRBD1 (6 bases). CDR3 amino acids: CASSLGGGYTF. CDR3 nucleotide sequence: TGTGCCAGCAGCCTAGGGGGTGGCTACACCTTC.